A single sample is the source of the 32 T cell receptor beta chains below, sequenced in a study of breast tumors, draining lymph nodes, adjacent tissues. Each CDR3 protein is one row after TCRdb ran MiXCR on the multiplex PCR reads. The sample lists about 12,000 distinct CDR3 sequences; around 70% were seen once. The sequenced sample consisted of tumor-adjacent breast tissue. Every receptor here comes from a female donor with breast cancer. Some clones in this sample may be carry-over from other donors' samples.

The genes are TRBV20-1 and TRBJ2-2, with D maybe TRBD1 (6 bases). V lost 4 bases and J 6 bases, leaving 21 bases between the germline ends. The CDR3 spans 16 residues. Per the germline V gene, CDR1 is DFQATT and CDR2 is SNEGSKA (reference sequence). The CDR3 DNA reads TGCAGTGCTACCAGCGACAGGTCTCGGGGTTCCGGGGAGCTGTTTTTT. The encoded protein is CSATSDRSRGSGELFF.

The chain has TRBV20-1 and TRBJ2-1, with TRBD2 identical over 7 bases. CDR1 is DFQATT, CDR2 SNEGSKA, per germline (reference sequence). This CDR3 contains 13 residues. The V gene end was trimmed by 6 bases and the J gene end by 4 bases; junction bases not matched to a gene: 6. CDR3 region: CSAGRGDYNEQFF. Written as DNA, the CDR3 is TGCAGTGCAGGCCGGGGGGATTACAATGAGCAGTTCTTC.

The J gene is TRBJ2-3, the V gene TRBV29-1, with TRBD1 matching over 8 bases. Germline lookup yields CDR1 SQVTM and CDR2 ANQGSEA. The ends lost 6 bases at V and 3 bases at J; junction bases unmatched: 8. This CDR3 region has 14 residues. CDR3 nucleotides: TGCAGCGTGGACGAGACAGGGGTTACAGATACGCAGTATTTT. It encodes CSVDETGVTDTQYF.

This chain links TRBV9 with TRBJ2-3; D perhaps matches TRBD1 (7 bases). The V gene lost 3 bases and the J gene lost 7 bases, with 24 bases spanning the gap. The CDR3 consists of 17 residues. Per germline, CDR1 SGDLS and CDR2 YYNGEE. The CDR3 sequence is CASSGGTARVGVNTQYF. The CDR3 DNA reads TGTGCCAGCAGCGGCGGGACAGCGCGAGTGGGCGTTAATACGCAGTATTTT.

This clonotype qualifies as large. The CDR3 sequence: CASSPLAGVATGELFF. The CDR3 DNA is TGTGCCAGCAGCCCACTAGCGGGAGTGGCCACCGGGGAGCTGTTTTTT. The V and J genes are TRBV9 and TRBJ2-2; 11 bases line up with TRBD2. CDR3 length: 16 amino acids. Germline V gene sequence: CDR1 SGDLS, CDR2 YYNGEE. Unmatched junction bases numbered 6, after V lost 4 bases and J lost 4 bases.

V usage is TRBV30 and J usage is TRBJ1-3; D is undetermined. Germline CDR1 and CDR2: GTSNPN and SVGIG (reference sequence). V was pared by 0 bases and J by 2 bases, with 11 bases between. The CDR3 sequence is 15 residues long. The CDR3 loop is CAWSVSGRAGNTIYF. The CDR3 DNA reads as TGTGCCTGGAGTGTTTCGGGGAGGGCTGGAAACACCATATATTTT.

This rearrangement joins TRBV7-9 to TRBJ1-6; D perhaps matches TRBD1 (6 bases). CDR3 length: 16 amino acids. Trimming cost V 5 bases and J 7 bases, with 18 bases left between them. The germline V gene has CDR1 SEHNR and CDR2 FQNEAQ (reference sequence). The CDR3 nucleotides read TGTGCCAGCAGCCTAGAAGGGCAGGGGAAGAATTCACCCCTCCACTTT. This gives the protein CASSLEGQGKNSPLHF.

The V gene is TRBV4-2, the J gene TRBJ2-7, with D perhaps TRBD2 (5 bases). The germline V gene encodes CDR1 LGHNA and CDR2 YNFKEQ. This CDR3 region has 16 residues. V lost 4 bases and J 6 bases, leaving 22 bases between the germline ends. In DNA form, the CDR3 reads TGTGCCAGCAGCCCCGGCGGCACTAGTAGGTCCCGCGAGCAGTACTTC. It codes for CASSPGGTSRSREQYF.

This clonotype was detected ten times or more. In DNA form, the CDR3 reads TGTGCCAGCAGCCAAGATAGGACAGGGGGTAACACCGGGGAGCTGTTTTTT. This sequence encodes CASSQDRTGGNTGELFF. The chain couples TRBV4-2 to TRBJ2-2; 10 positions agree with TRBD1. The CDR3 runs to 17 residues. The V gene end was trimmed by 0 bases and the J gene end by 2 bases; junction bases not matched to a gene: 3. Germline V CDR1 and CDR2: LGHNA, YNFKEQ.

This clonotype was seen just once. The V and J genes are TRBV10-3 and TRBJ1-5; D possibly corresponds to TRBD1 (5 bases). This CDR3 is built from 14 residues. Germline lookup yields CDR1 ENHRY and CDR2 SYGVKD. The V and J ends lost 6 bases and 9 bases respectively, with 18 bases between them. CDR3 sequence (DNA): TGTGCCATCAGCCCCGGAGAGGGGAGTCGGCCCCAGCATTTT. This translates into CAISPGEGSRPQHF.

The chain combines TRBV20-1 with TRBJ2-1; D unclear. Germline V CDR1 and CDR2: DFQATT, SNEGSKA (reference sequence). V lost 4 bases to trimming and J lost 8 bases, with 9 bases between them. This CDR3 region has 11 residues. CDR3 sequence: CSATRLDEQFF. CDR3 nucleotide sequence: TGCAGTGCTACGCGACTTGATGAGCAGTTCTTC.

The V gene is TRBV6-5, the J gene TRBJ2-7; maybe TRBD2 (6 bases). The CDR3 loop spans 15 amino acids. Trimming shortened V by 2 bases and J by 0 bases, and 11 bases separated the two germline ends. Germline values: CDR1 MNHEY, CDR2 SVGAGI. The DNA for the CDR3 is TGTGCCAGCAGTTACGGGACTTTAAGCTCCTACGAGCAGTACTTC. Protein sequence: CASSYGTLSSYEQYF.

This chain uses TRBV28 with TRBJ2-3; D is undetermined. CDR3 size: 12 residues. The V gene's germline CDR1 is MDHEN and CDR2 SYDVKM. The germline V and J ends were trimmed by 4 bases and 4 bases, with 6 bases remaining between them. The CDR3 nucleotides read TGTGCCAGCAGTTCCCAGCCAGATACGCAGTATTTT. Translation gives CASSSQPDTQYF.

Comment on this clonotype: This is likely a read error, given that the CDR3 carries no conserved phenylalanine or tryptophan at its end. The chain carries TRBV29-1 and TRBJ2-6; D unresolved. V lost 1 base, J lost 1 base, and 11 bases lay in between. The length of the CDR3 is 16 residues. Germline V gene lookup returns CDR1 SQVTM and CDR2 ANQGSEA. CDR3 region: CSVEGTPQSGANVLTL. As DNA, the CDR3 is TGCAGCGTTGAAGGAACACCTCAATCTGGGGCCAACGTCCTGACTCTC.

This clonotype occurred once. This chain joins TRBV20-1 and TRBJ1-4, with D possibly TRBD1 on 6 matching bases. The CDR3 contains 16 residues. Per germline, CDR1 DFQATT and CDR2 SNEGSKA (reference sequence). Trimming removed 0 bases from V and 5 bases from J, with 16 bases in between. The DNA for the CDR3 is TGCAGTGCTAGAGATCCCCAGGGGCGGGAGAATGAAAAACTGTTTTTT. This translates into CSARDPQGRENEKLFF.

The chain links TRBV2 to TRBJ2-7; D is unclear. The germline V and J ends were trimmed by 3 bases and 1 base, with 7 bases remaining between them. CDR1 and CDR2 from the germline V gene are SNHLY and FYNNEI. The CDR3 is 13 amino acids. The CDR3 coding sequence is TGTGCCAGCAGTGACAGGTTTTCCTACGAGCAGTACTTC. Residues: CASSDRFSYEQYF.

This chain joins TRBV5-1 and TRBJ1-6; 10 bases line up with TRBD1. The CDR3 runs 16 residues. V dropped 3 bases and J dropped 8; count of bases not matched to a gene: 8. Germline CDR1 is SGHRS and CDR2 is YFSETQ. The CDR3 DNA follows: TGCGCCAGCAGCTCGACCGGGACAGGGGCGGATTCACCCCTCCACTTT. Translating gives CASSSTGTGADSPLHF. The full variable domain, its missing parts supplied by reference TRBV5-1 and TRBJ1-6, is KAGVTQTPRYLIKTRGQQVTLSCSPISGHRSVSWYQQTPGQGLQFLFEYFSETQRNKGNFPGRFSGRQFSNSRSEMNVSTLELGDSALYLCASSSTGTGADSPLHFGNGTRLTVT.

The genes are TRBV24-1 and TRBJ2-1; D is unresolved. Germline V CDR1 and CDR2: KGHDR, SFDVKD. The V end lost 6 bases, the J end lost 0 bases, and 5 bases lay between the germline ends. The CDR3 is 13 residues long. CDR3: CATSHSSYNEQFF. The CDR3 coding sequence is TGTGCCACCAGTCACAGCTCCTACAATGAGCAGTTCTTC.

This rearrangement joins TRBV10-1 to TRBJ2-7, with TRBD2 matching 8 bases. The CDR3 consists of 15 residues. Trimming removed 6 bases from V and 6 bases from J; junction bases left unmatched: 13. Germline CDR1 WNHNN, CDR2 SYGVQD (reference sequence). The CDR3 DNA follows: TGCGCCAGCAGCCCCCAACTAGCGGACCCTCCCGAGCAGTACTTC. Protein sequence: CASSPQLADPPEQYF.

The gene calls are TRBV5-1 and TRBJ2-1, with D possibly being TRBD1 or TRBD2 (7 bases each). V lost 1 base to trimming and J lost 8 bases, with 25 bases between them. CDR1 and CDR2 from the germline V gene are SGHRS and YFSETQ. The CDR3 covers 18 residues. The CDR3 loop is CASSLRGQGRGGSDEQFF. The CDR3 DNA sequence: TGCGCCAGCAGCTTGAGGGGGCAGGGGAGAGGCGGGAGCGATGAGCAGTTCTTC.

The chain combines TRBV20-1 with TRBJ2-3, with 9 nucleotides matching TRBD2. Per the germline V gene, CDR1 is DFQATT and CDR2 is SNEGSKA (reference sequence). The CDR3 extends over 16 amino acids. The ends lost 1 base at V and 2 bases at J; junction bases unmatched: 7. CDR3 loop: CSARGSAGGYTDTQYF. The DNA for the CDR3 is TGCAGTGCTAGAGGTAGTGCGGGAGGGTACACAGATACGCAGTATTTT.

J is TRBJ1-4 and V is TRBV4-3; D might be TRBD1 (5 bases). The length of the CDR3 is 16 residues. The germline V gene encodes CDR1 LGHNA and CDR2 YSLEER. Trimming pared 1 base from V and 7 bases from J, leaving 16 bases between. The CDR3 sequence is CASSQGLQGSGEKLFF. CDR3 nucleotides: TGCGCCAGCAGCCAAGGGTTGCAGGGCAGTGGTGAAAAACTGTTTTTT.

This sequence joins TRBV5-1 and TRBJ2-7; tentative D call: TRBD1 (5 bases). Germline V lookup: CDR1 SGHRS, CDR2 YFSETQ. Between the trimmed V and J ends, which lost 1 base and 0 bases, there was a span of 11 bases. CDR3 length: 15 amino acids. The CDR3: CASSLMGQASYEQYF. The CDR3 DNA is TGCGCCAGCAGCTTGATGGGGCAGGCCTCCTACGAGCAGTACTTC.

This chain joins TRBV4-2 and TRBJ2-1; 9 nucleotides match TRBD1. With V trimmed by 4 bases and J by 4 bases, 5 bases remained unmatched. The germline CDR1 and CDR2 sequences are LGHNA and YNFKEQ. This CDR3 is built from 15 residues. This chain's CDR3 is CASSLTGQGYNEQFF. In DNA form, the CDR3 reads TGTGCCAGCAGCCTTACGGGACAGGGATACAATGAGCAGTTCTTC.

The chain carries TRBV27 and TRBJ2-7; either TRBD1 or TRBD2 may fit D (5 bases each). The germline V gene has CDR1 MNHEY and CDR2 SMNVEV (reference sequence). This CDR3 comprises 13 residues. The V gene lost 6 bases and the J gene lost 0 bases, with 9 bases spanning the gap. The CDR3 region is CASSWGSSYEQYF. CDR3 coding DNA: TGTGCCAGCAGCTGGGGGTCCTCCTACGAGCAGTACTTC.

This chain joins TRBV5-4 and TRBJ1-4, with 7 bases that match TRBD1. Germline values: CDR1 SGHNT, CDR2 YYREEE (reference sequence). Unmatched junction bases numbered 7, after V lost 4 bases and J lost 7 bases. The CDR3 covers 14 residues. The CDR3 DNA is TGTGCCAGCAGCCGGACAGGTCCCGGTGAAAAACTGTTTTTT. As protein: CASSRTGPGEKLFF.

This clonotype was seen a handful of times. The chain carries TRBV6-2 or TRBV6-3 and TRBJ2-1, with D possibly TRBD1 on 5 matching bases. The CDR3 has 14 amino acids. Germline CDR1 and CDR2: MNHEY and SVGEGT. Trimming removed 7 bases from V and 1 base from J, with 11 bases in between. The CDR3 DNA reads TGTGCCAGCAACCTTCAGGGTTCCTACAATGAGCAGTTCTTC. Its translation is CASNLQGSYNEQFF.

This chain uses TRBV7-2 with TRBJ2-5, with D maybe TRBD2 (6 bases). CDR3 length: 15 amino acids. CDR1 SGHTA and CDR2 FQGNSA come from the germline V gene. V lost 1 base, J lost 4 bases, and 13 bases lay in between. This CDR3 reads CASSLVVTRGETQYF. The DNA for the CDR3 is TGTGCCAGCAGCTTAGTGGTGACTAGGGGAGAGACCCAGTACTTC. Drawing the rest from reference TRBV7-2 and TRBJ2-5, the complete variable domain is GAGVSQSPSNKVTEKGKDVELRCDPISGHTALYWYRQSLGQGLEFLIYFQGNSAPDKSGLPSDRFSAERTGGSVSTLTIQRTQQEDSAVYLCASSLVVTRGETQYFGPGTRLLVL.

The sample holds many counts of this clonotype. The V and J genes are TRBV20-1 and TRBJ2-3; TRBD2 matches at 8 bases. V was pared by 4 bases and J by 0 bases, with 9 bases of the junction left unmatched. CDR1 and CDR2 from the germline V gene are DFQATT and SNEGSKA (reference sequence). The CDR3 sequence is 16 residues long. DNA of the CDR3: TGCAGTGCTACCGGAGATAGCGGGACTAGCACAGATACGCAGTATTTT. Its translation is CSATGDSGTSTDTQYF.

In nucleotides, the CDR3 is TGTGCCAGCAGCTACCGGGATCCTAGCTCTGGGGCCAACGTCCTGACTTTC. This gives the protein CASSYRDPSSGANVLTF. The chain has TRBV5-5 and TRBJ2-6; a possible D gene is TRBD2 (5 bases). The CDR3 extends over 17 amino acids. Germline-derived CDR1 and CDR2 are SGHKS and YYEKEE (reference sequence). The ends were cut back, 3 bases at V and 0 bases at J, with 13 bases in the middle.

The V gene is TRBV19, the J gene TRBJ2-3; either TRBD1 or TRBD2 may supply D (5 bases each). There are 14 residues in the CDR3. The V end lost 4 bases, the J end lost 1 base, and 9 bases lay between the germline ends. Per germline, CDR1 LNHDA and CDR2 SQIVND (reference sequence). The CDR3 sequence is CASSRGSGTDTQYF. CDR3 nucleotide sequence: TGTGCCAGTAGTAGGGGGAGTGGCACAGATACGCAGTATTTT.

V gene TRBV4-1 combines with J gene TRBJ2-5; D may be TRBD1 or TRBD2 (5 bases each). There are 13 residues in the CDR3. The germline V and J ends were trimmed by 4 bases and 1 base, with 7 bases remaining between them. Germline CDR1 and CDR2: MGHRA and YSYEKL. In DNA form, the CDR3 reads TGCGCCAGCAGCCCCGGGACCCAAGAGACCCAGTACTTC. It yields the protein CASSPGTQETQYF.